The 22 T cell receptor beta chains below all came from one sample that was sequenced in a study of cytomegalovirus exposure and HLA in healthy donors. The method was immunoSEQ multiplex PCR; TCRdb's version includes in-frame clones alone and lacks a portion of them. The sample consists of more than 85,000 clones, 93% of them appearing once. Input material: PBMCs. The origin of the receptors is a woman aged 25 to 39 in good health and CMV-seropositive.

This chain joins TRBV5-8 and TRBJ2-4; a weak D match, TRBD1 (5 bases). V lost 3 bases to trimming and J lost 8 bases, with 15 bases between them. Germline CDR1 SGHTS, CDR2 YDEGEE. The CDR3 totals 14 residues. The CDR3 bases are TGTGCCAGCAGCTACGGGTCAAAGGGGTACATTCAGTACTTC. Translated: CASSYGSKGYIQYF.

The chain uses TRBV7-9 and TRBJ2-4; a possible D gene is TRBD2 (5 bases). Looked up from germline, CDR1 is SEHNR and CDR2 is FQNEAQ (reference sequence). The V and J ends lost 1 base and 8 bases respectively, with 12 bases between them. The CDR3 has 14 residues. For the CDR3, the DNA is TGTGCCAGCAGCTTAGTGATGAGGGCGGACATTCAGTACTTC. This gives the protein CASSLVMRADIQYF.

The rearrangement joins TRBV14 to TRBJ2-1; possible D gene TRBD1, 5 bases. V was shortened by 1 base and J by 12 bases, with 13 bases between the two germline ends. CDR1 is SGHDN and CDR2 is FVKESK in the germline V gene. This CDR3 spans 13 amino acids. The CDR3 loop is CASSQVLRGLQFF. The DNA of the CDR3 is TGTGCCAGCAGCCAAGTTTTAAGGGGTTTGCAGTTCTTC. The whole variable domain, remainder taken from reference TRBV14 and TRBJ2-1, is EAGVTQFPSHSVIEKGQTVTLRCDPISGHDNLYWYRRVMGKEIKFLLHFVKESKQDESGMPNNRFLAERTGGTYSTLKVQPAELEDSGVYFCASSQVLRGLQFFGPGTRLTVL.

The J gene is TRBJ2-1, the V gene TRBV11-2; a possible D gene is TRBD2 (5 bases). The CDR3 length is 14 residues. Germline assignment: CDR1 SGHAT and CDR2 FQNNGV. Trimming stripped 4 bases from V and 8 bases from J, with 15 bases between. This chain's CDR3 is CASSYLTRPHEQFF. The DNA of the CDR3 is TGTGCCAGCAGCTACCTAACTAGGCCCCATGAGCAGTTCTTC.

The rearrangement links TRBV10-2 to TRBJ1-5; D might be TRBD1 (5 bases). Germline V gives CDR1 WSHSY, CDR2 SAAADI. V was clipped by 6 bases and J by 5 bases, with 11 bases between them. CDR3 size: 13 residues. CDR3 DNA sequence: TGCGCCAGCAGATCACAGGAATATCAGCCCCAGCATTTT. Amino acid sequence: CASRSQEYQPQHF.

The chain couples TRBV28 to TRBJ2-5; D is unclear. Trimming shortened V by 6 bases and J by 4 bases, and 9 bases separated the two germline ends. This CDR3 region has 12 residues. Germline CDR1 MDHEN, CDR2 SYDVKM. The CDR3 nucleotides are TGTGCCAGCAGCCTTCCCCCAGAGACCCAGTACTTC. This gives the protein CASSLPPETQYF.

This sequence joins TRBV28 and TRBJ2-1; 7 positions match TRBD1. V trimming: 3 bases; J trimming: 6 bases; junction bases outside the gene matches: 2. The germline gives CDR1 MDHEN, CDR2 SYDVKM. The CDR3 has 13 residues. CDR3 region: CASSFRQGNEQFF. In DNA form, the CDR3 reads TGTGCCAGCAGTTTCCGACAGGGCAATGAGCAGTTCTTC.

In nucleotides, the CDR3 is TGCAGCATGACAGCACGGAACACTGAAGCTTTCTTT. It translates to CSMTARNTEAFF. This chain uses TRBV29-1 with TRBJ1-1; D possibly corresponds to TRBD1 (5 bases). Germline V gene lookup returns CDR1 SQVTM and CDR2 ANQGSEA. Trimming shortened V by 8 bases and J by 1 base, and 11 bases separated the two germline ends. This CDR3 comprises 12 residues.

The CDR3 DNA follows: TGCAGCGTTGTAGGTGGGGAGCCCGGCCAGGCAACAGATACGCAGTATTTT. It translates to CSVVGGEPGQATDTQYF. The rearrangement joins TRBV29-1 to TRBJ2-3, with D perhaps matching TRBD2 (5 bases). The CDR3 has 17 amino acids. Trimming left V 4 bases short and J 3 bases short, with 23 bases between. CDR1 is SQVTM and CDR2 is ANQGSEA in the germline V gene.

In its sample, this clone was seen a few times. The V gene is TRBV10-3, the J gene TRBJ1-1; 7 bases are shared with TRBD1. CDR1 ENHRY and CDR2 SYGVKD come from the germline V gene. This CDR3 has 14 amino acids. J was trimmed by 4 bases and V by 3 bases; bases with no gene match: 5. CDR3 amino acids: CAISDNRGSTEAFF. The DNA of the CDR3 is TGTGCCATCAGTGATAACAGGGGATCCACTGAAGCTTTCTTT.

Regarding this clone: This sample also contains other DNA sequences that code for the same CDR3. The genes are TRBV10-3 and TRBJ2-1; D is perhaps TRBD1 (5 bases). The V gene's germline CDR1 is ENHRY and CDR2 SYGVKD. This CDR3 contains 12 residues. V lost 6 bases and J 9 bases, leaving 12 bases between the germline ends. The CDR3 loop reads CAIRQAAGEQFF. The CDR3 DNA reads TGTGCCATCAGACAGGCGGCCGGTGAGCAGTTCTTC.

J is TRBJ2-1 and V is TRBV29-1; TRBD1 aligns across 7 bases. CDR1 is SQVTM, CDR2 ANQGSEA, per germline. The CDR3 has 13 residues. V was clipped by 3 bases and J by 15 bases; unmatched bases: 14. Here the CDR3 DNA reads TGCAGCGTTGACATGTGGCAGGGGGAAGGAGGGTTCTTC. Its translation: CSVDMWQGEGGFF.

The chain is built from TRBV27 and TRBJ2-2; 7 nucleotides line up with TRBD1. Germline V gene sequence: CDR1 MNHEY, CDR2 SMNVEV (reference sequence). This CDR3 is built from 13 residues. Trimming removed 4 bases from V and 4 bases from J; junction bases left unmatched: 0. As DNA, the CDR3 is TGTGCCAGCAGTTGGACAGGCACCGGGGAGCTGTTTTTT. Protein product: CASSWTGTGELFF.

The chain employs TRBV2 and TRBJ2-1; 7 positions agree with TRBD2. The V segment lost 6 bases and the J segment 6 bases; nucleotides outside the gene matches: 11. This CDR3 has 15 residues. CDR1 is SNHLY, CDR2 FYNNEI, per germline. CDR3 residues: CASRGKREPVNEQFF. CDR3 nucleotides: TGTGCCAGCAGGGGAAAGCGGGAACCGGTCAATGAGCAGTTCTTC. The entire variable domain, with the rest obtained from reference TRBV2 and TRBJ2-1, is as follows: EPEVTQTPSHQVTQMGQEVILRCVPISNHLYFYWYRQILGQKVEFLVSFYNNEISEKSEIFDDQFSVERPDGSNFTLKIRSTKLEDSAMYFCASRGKREPVNEQFFGPGTRLTVL.

V usage is TRBV5-1 and J usage is TRBJ2-2; the D gene is possibly TRBD1 (6 bases). The CDR3 is 15 amino acids. V lost 0 bases and J 5 bases, leaving 11 bases between the germline ends. Germline V gene lookup returns CDR1 SGHRS and CDR2 YFSETQ. This CDR3 is CASSLAGQGTGELFF. The CDR3 nucleotides read TGCGCCAGCAGCTTGGCAGGGCAGGGGACCGGGGAGCTGTTTTTT.

This chain uses TRBV10-3 with TRBJ2-3; D perhaps matches TRBD2 (6 bases). This CDR3 spans 14 amino acids. Germline-derived CDR1 and CDR2 are ENHRY and SYGVKD. V lost 2 bases to trimming and J lost 5 bases, with 11 bases between them. The CDR3 DNA sequence: TGTGCCATCAGTGAGGATGGAGGGAGAGATACGCAGTATTTT. This translates into CAISEDGGRDTQYF.

With regard to this clone: One junction end does not reproduce the germline sequence, and a read error may be involved. The chain carries TRBV30 and TRBJ1-2; D perhaps matches TRBD1 (6 bases). Looked up from germline, CDR1 is GTSNPN and CDR2 is SVGIG (reference sequence). CDR3 length equals 13 residues. Here the CDR3 DNA reads TGTGCCCGGAGTCAACAGGGAAACTATGGCTACACCTTC. Translating gives CARSQQGNYGYTF.

J is TRBJ2-1 and V is TRBV19, with 13 bases matching TRBD2. Germline trimming cut 4 bases from V and 8 bases from J; bases unmatched to any gene: 14. This CDR3 spans 18 amino acids. Germline-derived CDR1 and CDR2 are LNHDA and SQIVND (reference sequence). CDR3 DNA: TGTGCCAGTAGTAGGGGACTAGCGGGACTCCGATTGGGGCATGAGCAGTTCTTC. This sequence encodes CASSRGLAGLRLGHEQFF. The full variable domain, completed using reference TRBV19 and TRBJ2-1, is DGGITQSPKYLFRKEGQNVTLSCEQNLNHDAMYWYRQDPGQGLRLIYYSQIVNDFQKGDIAEGYSVSREKKESFPLTVTSAQKNPTAFYLCASSRGLAGLRLGHEQFFGPGTRLTVL.

The rearrangement joins TRBV5-6 to TRBJ1-1; D is perhaps TRBD1 (5 bases). Per the germline V gene, CDR1 is SGHDT and CDR2 is YYEEEE. Trimming pared 4 bases from V and 6 bases from J, leaving 13 bases between. The CDR3 extends over 13 amino acids. Here the CDR3 reads CASSGGSAAEAFF. The CDR3 coding sequence is TGTGCCAGCAGCGGGGGGTCCGCTGCTGAAGCTTTCTTT. The full variable domain, its missing parts supplied by reference TRBV5-6 and TRBJ1-1, is DAGVTQSPTHLIKTRGQQVTLRCSPKSGHDTVSWYQQALGQGPQFIFQYYEEEERQRGNFPDRFSGHQFPNYSSELNVNALLLGDSALYLCASSGGSAAEAFFGQGTRLTVV.

V usage is TRBV29-1 and J usage is TRBJ2-2; 10 bases are shared with TRBD1. J lost 5 bases, V lost 6 bases, and 6 bases had no gene match. Looked up from germline, CDR1 is SQVTM and CDR2 is ANQGSEA. The CDR3 is made up of 14 amino acids. The CDR3 spells CSVTGGVWTGELFF. The CDR3 DNA is TGCAGCGTGACAGGGGGCGTGTGGACCGGGGAGCTGTTTTTT.

In its sample, this clone was seen once. The rearrangement joins TRBV19 to TRBJ2-2; D is unresolved. The germline V and J ends were trimmed by 9 bases and 5 bases, with 16 bases remaining between them. The CDR3 has 14 amino acids. Germline V gene lookup returns CDR1 LNHDA and CDR2 SQIVND (reference sequence). The CDR3: CASARHRWTGELFF. The CDR3 bases are TGTGCCAGCGCCAGACATCGCTGGACCGGGGAGCTGTTTTTT. Drawing the rest from reference TRBV19 and TRBJ2-2, the complete variable domain is DGGITQSPKYLFRKEGQNVTLSCEQNLNHDAMYWYRQDPGQGLRLIYYSQIVNDFQKGDIAEGYSVSREKKESFPLTVTSAQKNPTAFYLCASARHRWTGELFFGEGSRLTVL.

The gene calls are TRBV6-6 and TRBJ1-1; a weak D match, TRBD1 (5 bases). Germline lookup yields CDR1 MNHNY and CDR2 SVGAGI (reference sequence). Trimming stripped 2 bases from V and 0 bases from J, with 7 bases between. The CDR3 spans 14 residues. Here the CDR3 DNA reads TGTGCCAGCAGTTACCAGGGCATGAACACTGAAGCTTTCTTT. Translation gives CASSYQGMNTEAFF.